These 4 T cell receptor beta chains share one sample of origin, sequenced in a study of cytomegalovirus exposure and HLA in healthy donors (TCRdb year 2017). To prepare the library, the immunoSEQ multiplex PCR assay was applied. The multiplex PCR relied on a mix of 60 forward primers for TCR Vbeta segments and 13 reverse primers for TCR Jbeta segments. Imported from immuneACCESS, the table was reduced by TCRdb to in-frame sequences with V and J called. These copies leave out some clones; in studies compared against another copy, an unresolved V gene accounts for under half, and the cause of the remainder is not known. This sample comprises about 100,000 clones, around 80% of them detected only once. The top ten clones comprise 3.5% to 4.5% of the sample. Material: PBMCs. The receptors shown here come from a female donor in good health and CMV-seropositive.

This clone was recorded a few times. J is TRBJ1-1 and V is TRBV29-1; TRBD1 matches 9 bases. V was pared by 5 bases and J by 2 bases, with 6 bases of the junction left unmatched. Per the germline V gene, CDR1 is SQVTM and CDR2 is ANQGSEA. This CDR3 has 14 amino acids. The CDR3 DNA reads TGCAGCGTTCCGGGACAGGGATTAAACACTGAAGCTTTCTTT. It encodes CSVPGQGLNTEAFF. Together with reference TRBV29-1 and TRBJ1-1, the CDR3 gives the full variable domain: SAVISQKPSRDICQRGTSLTIQCQVDSQVTMMFWYRQQPGQSLTLIATANQGSEATYESGFVIDKFPISRPNLTFSTLTVSNMSPEDSSIYLCSVPGQGLNTEAFFGQGTRLTVV.

This clone turned up a few times. In DNA form, the CDR3 reads TGTGCCAGCAGCCACAGGTTGTCAGGGGAAAATCAGCCCCAGCATTTT. Amino acid sequence: CASSHRLSGENQPQHF. The V call is TRBV5-8, the J call TRBJ1-5; TRBD1 is a possible D gene (6 bases). The V gene's germline CDR1 is SGHTS and CDR2 YDEGEE. The CDR3 is 16 amino acids. The germline V and J ends were trimmed by 4 bases and 4 bases, with 18 bases remaining between them.

V usage is TRBV7-6 and J usage is TRBJ1-3, with D perhaps TRBD1 (6 bases). Looked up from germline, CDR1 is SGHVS and CDR2 is FNYEAQ. The V end was cut by 4 bases, the J end by 4 bases, with 17 bases between. The CDR3 totals 16 residues. CDR3 amino acids: CASSSLGGARGNTIYF. In nucleotides, the CDR3 is TGTGCCAGCAGCTCCCTGGGGGGGGCCCGGGGAAACACCATATATTTT.

The V and J genes are TRBV10-2 and TRBJ1-2, with 9 bases fitting TRBD1. The CDR3 extends over 15 amino acids. V lost 6 bases to trimming and J lost 10 bases; unmatched junction nucleotides: 15. Germline CDR1 reads WSHSY; CDR2 reads SAAADI. CDR3 DNA: TGCGCCAGCAGGCAACCCTTCCGGGACAGGGACGTCTACACCTTC. Translating it yields CASRQPFRDRDVYTF.